The TCR beta chain described here comes from a study of T cell changes during pregnancy in multiple sclerosis. The CDR3 runs 15 residues. V lost 1 base, J lost 3 bases, and 13 bases lay in between. Germline V lookup: CDR1 SGHTA, CDR2 FQGNSA. Data came from immunoSEQ multiplex PCR; TCRdb stores just in-frame clones and leaves some out. This sample yields 55,000 to 75,000 clones, of which over 85% are seen a single time; approximately 3.3% belongs to the top ten. The sample consisted of CD8+ T cells from peripheral blood mononuclear cells, taken in the second trimester of pregnancy. The V and J genes are TRBV7-2 and TRBJ2-7, with a tentative D call TRBD2 (6 bases). This sequence originates from a female donor with multiple sclerosis, enrolled in a pregnancy study. The DNA for the CDR3 is TGTGCCAGCAGCTTAGTTACGGCGGGGTTCTACGAGCAGTACTTC. This encodes CASSLVTAGFYEQYF. The whole variable domain, filled in from reference TRBV7-2 and TRBJ2-7, reads GAGVSQSPSNKVTEKGKDVELRCDPISGHTALYWYRQSLGQGLEFLIYFQGNSAPDKSGLPSDRFSAERTGGSVSTLTIQRTQQEDSAVYLCASSLVTAGFYEQYFGPGTRLTVT.